These 18 T cell receptor beta chains originate from one sample sequenced in a study of T cells in Graves' hyperthyroidism and ophthalmopathy. Amplified TCR beta CDR3 regions derived from RNA transcripts. The HTBI primer set served for first-round RT-PCR of the TCR CDR3. TCRdb re-called the multiplex PCR reads through MiXCR, storing one row per CDR3 protein. This table holds more than 500,000 distinct CDR3 sequences, about 46% found once. The source material was peripheral blood or thyroid tissue (not recorded which). These receptors were collected from an adult woman with Graves' disease, either hyperthyroidism or ophthalmopathy (not recorded which).

This clonotype was seen at least ten times. The V call is TRBV9, the J call TRBJ1-6, with a possible D match to TRBD1 (6 bases). Germline V gene sequence: CDR1 SGDLS, CDR2 YYNGEE. This CDR3 comprises 15 residues. V was cut by 3 bases and J by 8 bases, with 15 bases left in between. Here the CDR3 reads CASSEAGAMYSPLHF. The CDR3 DNA reads as TGTGCCAGCAGCGAAGCGGGGGCAATGTATTCACCCCTCCACTTT. Combining the CDR3 with reference TRBV9 and TRBJ1-6 gives the whole variable domain DSGVTQTPKHLITATGQRVTLRCSPRSGDLSVYWYQQSLDQGLQFLIQYYNGEERAKGNILERFSAQQFPDLHSELNLSSLELGDSALYFCASSEAGAMYSPLHFGNGTRLTVT.

This clonotype was recorded many times. V gene TRBV5-4 combines with J gene TRBJ1-1, with TRBD1 matching over 7 bases. V was clipped by 4 bases and J by 2 bases; unmatched bases: 14. Germline CDR1 SGHNT, CDR2 YYREEE (reference sequence). This CDR3 has 17 amino acids. CDR3 DNA sequence: TGTGCCAGCAGCAACCCCGGGACAGTTTCTCTCAACACTGAAGCTTTCTTT. It encodes CASSNPGTVSLNTEAFF.

The table lists this clonotype with a few counts. This rearrangement joins TRBV5-1 to TRBJ1-1, with a tentative D call TRBD1 (6 bases). Trimming took off 4 bases at V and 6 bases at J, with 13 bases between the two ends. Germline assignment: CDR1 SGHRS and CDR2 YFSETQ. The CDR3 consists of 13 residues. CDR3 loop: CASSGEGVAEAFF. In nucleotides, the CDR3 is TGCGCCAGCAGCGGAGAGGGGGTGGCTGAAGCTTTCTTT.

This chain joins TRBV7-9 and TRBJ1-2; no reliable D call. The length of the CDR3 is 15 residues. The ends were cut back, 3 bases at V and 0 bases at J, with 11 bases in the middle. Germline V lookup: CDR1 SEHNR, CDR2 FQNEAQ (reference sequence). CDR3 loop: CASSFTLEANYGYTF. The CDR3 DNA reads TGTGCCAGCAGCTTCACCCTGGAAGCTAACTATGGCTACACCTTC.

V usage is TRBV29-1 and J usage is TRBJ2-7, with D perhaps given as TRBD1 or TRBD2 (5 bases each). The V end lost 5 bases, the J end lost 2 bases, and 10 bases lay between the germline ends. The germline V gene encodes CDR1 SQVTM and CDR2 ANQGSEA. The CDR3 is 12 residues long. CDR3 region: CSVLTGPYEQYF. The DNA of the CDR3 is TGCAGCGTTCTCACGGGGCCCTACGAGCAGTACTTC.

This clonotype was seen many times. The chain joins TRBV5-6 to TRBJ1-1; possible D gene TRBD1, 6 bases. The CDR3 extends over 13 amino acids. The germline V gene has CDR1 SGHDT and CDR2 YYEEEE. Deletions cut 1 base from V and 10 bases from J, with 14 bases between. CDR3 DNA sequence: TGTGCCAGCAGCTTGAGGGGGGCAGGAGGAGCTTTCTTT. Protein sequence: CASSLRGAGGAFF.

The chain couples TRBV29-1 to TRBJ2-7, with D possibly TRBD2 on 7 matching bases. The CDR3 has 14 amino acids. The germline CDR1 and CDR2 sequences are SQVTM and ANQGSEA. The V and J ends lost 8 bases and 0 bases respectively, with 17 bases between them. The CDR3 sequence is CSSYGGPSSYEQYF. The CDR3 DNA sequence: TGCAGCAGTTACGGGGGGCCCAGCTCCTACGAGCAGTACTTC.

This clonotype was observed at least ten times. The chain combines TRBV28 with TRBJ2-2, with a possible D match to TRBD1 (5 bases). In germline, CDR1 is MDHEN, CDR2 SYDVKM. CDR3 length: 12 amino acids. The V end was cut by 8 bases, the J end by 5 bases, with 9 bases between. The CDR3 region has the DNA TGTGCCAGCTCAAGGGGTACCGGGGAGCTGTTTTTT. Encoded protein: CASSRGTGELFF.

The chain recombines TRBV11-3 with TRBJ1-1, with D unresolved. Trimming pared 4 bases from V and 0 bases from J, leaving 9 bases between. Germline loops: CDR1 SGHNT, CDR2 YENEEA. The CDR3 sequence is 14 residues long. CDR3 protein: CASSSPQLNTEAFF. Written as DNA, the CDR3 is TGTGCCAGCAGCTCCCCCCAGCTGAACACTGAAGCTTTCTTT. Looking up the rest from reference TRBV11-3 and TRBJ1-1 gives the full variable domain: EAGVVQSPRYKIIEKKQPVAFWCNPISGHNTLYWYLQNLGQGPELLIRYENEEAVDDSQLPKDRFSAERLKGVDSTLKIQPAELGDSAVYLCASSSPQLNTEAFFGQGTRLTVV.

This chain connects TRBV7-9 to TRBJ2-5, with TRBD2 identical over 8 bases. This CDR3 spans 15 amino acids. The germline V gene has CDR1 SEHNR and CDR2 FQNEAQ (reference sequence). J lost 5 bases, V lost 5 bases, and 10 bases had no gene match. CDR3 nucleotide sequence: TGTGCCAGCAGCCGCGAGAGCGGGGGACGGGAGACCCAGTACTTC. Translation: CASSRESGGRETQYF.

The V call is TRBV20-1, the J call TRBJ2-7; D may correspond to TRBD1 or TRBD2 (5 bases each). V lost 6 bases, J lost 3 bases, and 18 bases lay in between. The CDR3 contains 14 residues. In germline, CDR1 is DFQATT, CDR2 SNEGSKA (reference sequence). CDR3 sequence (DNA): TGCAGTGCCAGCCAAGCTACGAGGGGCTACGAGCAGTACTTC. This codes for CSASQATRGYEQYF.

The gene calls are TRBV20-1 and TRBJ1-6; maybe TRBD1 (6 bases). CDR1 and CDR2 from the germline V gene are DFQATT and SNEGSKA (reference sequence). This CDR3 has 12 amino acids. V lost 5 bases to trimming and J lost 9 bases, with 11 bases between them. DNA for the CDR3: TGCAGTGCTGAGAGGGGGGGTTCACCCCTCCACTTT. The encoded protein is CSAERGGSPLHF.

This clonotype came up many times. The chain carries TRBV5-4 and TRBJ1-3; the D gene is possibly TRBD1 (5 bases). This CDR3 spans 16 amino acids. V lost 3 bases to trimming and J lost 0 bases, with 13 bases between them. In germline, CDR1 is SGHNT, CDR2 YYREEE (reference sequence). The CDR3 nucleotides read TGTGCCAGCAGCTCGGGGGACTTAAGCTCTGGAAACACCATATATTTT. Its translation: CASSSGDLSSGNTIYF.

The chain uses TRBV25-1 and TRBJ1-2; 7 bases are a match to TRBD1. The V and J ends lost 4 bases and 9 bases, in that order; junction bases with no gene match: 14. CDR3 size: 15 residues. Germline assignment: CDR1 MGHDK and CDR2 SYGVNS. The CDR3 loop reads CASSAHNRGGRSYTF. CDR3 in DNA: TGTGCCAGCAGTGCTCACAACAGGGGCGGCAGGAGCTACACCTTC.

The chain is built from TRBV7-9 and TRBJ2-7; D is ambiguous. The germline V gene has CDR1 SEHNR and CDR2 FQNEAQ (reference sequence). V shed 6 bases and J shed 1 base, with 13 bases lying between them. This CDR3 contains 14 residues. This CDR3 is CASRQPRASYEQYF. For the CDR3, the DNA is TGTGCCAGCAGGCAACCGCGAGCGTCCTACGAGCAGTACTTC.

This chain uses TRBV29-1 with TRBJ1-1; D possibly corresponds to TRBD1 (6 bases). Germline V gene data show CDR1 as SQVTM and CDR2 as ANQGSEA. V was cut by 5 bases and J by 3 bases, with 16 bases left in between. The CDR3 is 14 amino acids. CDR3 sequence reads: CSVWGPGVYTEAFF. DNA for the CDR3: TGCAGCGTTTGGGGCCCAGGGGTGTACACTGAAGCTTTCTTT.

This clonotype has just a few counts. The J gene is TRBJ1-4, the V gene TRBV18, with TRBD1 identical over 7 bases. CDR3 length: 15 residues. V shed 0 bases, J shed 7 bases, and the junction held 5 bases outside the gene matches. Germline V lookup: CDR1 KGHSH, CDR2 LQKENI. The CDR3 sequence: CASSPPGAGGEKLFF. In nucleotides, the CDR3 is TGTGCCAGCTCACCACCGGGGGCAGGGGGTGAAAAACTGTTTTTT.

The V and J genes are TRBV29-1 and TRBJ1-5; TRBD1 is a possible D gene (6 bases). Germline lookup yields CDR1 SQVTM and CDR2 ANQGSEA. This CDR3 has 13 amino acids. V was pared by 4 bases and J by 3 bases, with 10 bases between. The CDR3 sequence: CSVADSHNQPQHF. CDR3 nucleotides: TGCAGCGTTGCGGACAGCCACAATCAGCCCCAGCATTTT.